These 15 T cell receptor beta chains were sequenced from one sample in a study of T cell changes during pregnancy in multiple sclerosis. Clones were sequenced by immunoSEQ multiplex PCR, and TCRdb holds only the in-frame ones, with some missing. The data contain approximately 46,000 clones, roughly 90% of them singletons. The sample consisted of peripheral blood, taken after pregnancy. The source of these receptors is a female donor in good health, enrolled as a control in a pregnancy study.

The chain links TRBV4-1 to TRBJ2-7; a possible D gene is TRBD1 (6 bases). V lost 4 bases and J 2 bases, leaving 18 bases between the germline ends. This CDR3 has 16 residues. CDR1 is MGHRA and CDR2 is YSYEKL in the germline V gene. The CDR3 is CASSLPKSGTPYEQYF. Written as DNA, the CDR3 is TGCGCCAGCAGCCTCCCGAAGTCCGGGACACCCTACGAGCAGTACTTC.

This chain joins TRBV6-5 and TRBJ2-7, with D maybe TRBD1 (5 bases). Germline V gene sequence: CDR1 MNHEY, CDR2 SVGAGI. The CDR3 runs 16 residues. V was cut by 2 bases and J by 2 bases, with 16 bases left in between. CDR3 loop: CASSYGQGSGAYEQYF. The CDR3 nucleotides are TGTGCCAGCAGTTACGGCCAGGGATCGGGTGCCTACGAGCAGTACTTC.

The rearrangement joins TRBV28 to TRBJ1-1, with D perhaps matching TRBD1 (5 bases). The V gene lost 5 bases and the J gene lost 1 base, with 17 bases spanning the gap. Germline CDR1 and CDR2: MDHEN and SYDVKM. There are 16 residues in the CDR3. The CDR3 sequence: CASSTPGSVGNTEAFF. Here the CDR3 DNA reads TGTGCCAGCAGTACGCCAGGGTCGGTCGGGAACACTGAAGCTTTCTTT. The variable domain in full, completed from reference TRBV28 and TRBJ1-1, reads DVKVTQSSRYLVKRTGEKVFLECVQDMDHENMFWYRQDPGLGLRLIYFSYDVKMKEKGDIPEGYSVSREKKERFSLILESASTNQTSMYLCASSTPGSVGNTEAFFGQGTRLTVV.

The V and J genes are TRBV5-1 and TRBJ1-2; D not resolved. V lost 2 bases and J lost 8, with 16 bases in between. This CDR3 region has 14 residues. Germline assignment: CDR1 SGHRS and CDR2 YFSETQ. CDR3 DNA: TGCGCCAGCAGCTTAGGTCCCGTGGCGGTCGGCTACACCTTC. Its translation is CASSLGPVAVGYTF.

This chain connects TRBV7-7 to TRBJ2-5; TRBD2 might be the D (6 bases). CDR1 SSHAT and CDR2 FNYEAQ come from the germline V gene (reference sequence). Trimming left V 5 bases short and J 5 bases short, with 12 bases between. The CDR3 loop spans 13 amino acids. This CDR3 reads CASSRGGWETQYF. The CDR3 nucleotides read TGTGCCAGCAGCCGAGGAGGGTGGGAGACCCAGTACTTC.

This chain links TRBV5-5 with TRBJ2-2, with a tentative D call TRBD1 (6 bases). The V end lost 0 bases, the J end lost 0 bases, and 15 bases lay between the germline ends. This CDR3 region has 18 residues. Germline lookup yields CDR1 SGHKS and CDR2 YYEKEE (reference sequence). CDR3 region: CASSLEVPGHSNTGELFF. The CDR3 coding sequence is TGTGCCAGCAGCTTGGAGGTTCCGGGACACTCGAACACCGGGGAGCTGTTTTTT.

Only one count was recorded for this clone. This sequence joins TRBV6-4 and TRBJ2-1; no clear D gene. CDR3 length: 13 residues. Trimming took off 8 bases at V and 8 bases at J, with 16 bases between the two ends. Germline CDR1 reads MRHNA; CDR2 reads SNTAGT. Here the CDR3 reads CASGLGAKDEQFF. CDR3 nucleotide sequence: TGTGCCAGCGGTCTGGGCGCCAAGGATGAGCAGTTCTTC.

The chain links TRBV7-6 to TRBJ1-2; perhaps TRBD1 as D (6 bases). V was pared by 5 bases and J by 4 bases, with 14 bases between. Looked up from germline, CDR1 is SGHVS and CDR2 is FNYEAQ. CDR3 length: 14 amino acids. The CDR3 is CASSQRGGAYGYTF. CDR3 DNA: TGTGCCAGCAGCCAACGTGGGGGCGCCTATGGCTACACCTTC.

This chain connects TRBV28 to TRBJ1-2; D perhaps matches TRBD1 (6 bases). There are 14 residues in the CDR3. Trimming took off 7 bases at V and 4 bases at J, with 16 bases between the two ends. From germline, CDR1 is MDHEN and CDR2 SYDVKM. The CDR3 coding sequence is TGTGCCAGCACCGGGGCGGACAGTTTCTATGGCTACACCTTC. It translates to CASTGADSFYGYTF.

The chain links TRBV7-2 to TRBJ2-3; 8 nucleotides agree with TRBD1. Germline V gene data show CDR1 as SGHTA and CDR2 as FQGNSA. V dropped 4 bases and J dropped 3; count of bases not matched to a gene: 6. The CDR3 covers 15 residues. The CDR3 nucleotides read TGTGCCAGCAGCTCCCGGACAGGGAGGACAGATACGCAGTATTTT. As protein: CASSSRTGRTDTQYF.

The V and J genes are TRBV28 and TRBJ1-1; no reliable D call. Looked up from germline, CDR1 is MDHEN and CDR2 is SYDVKM. The CDR3 contains 11 residues. V was shortened by 2 bases and J by 8 bases, with 6 bases between the two germline ends. Here the CDR3 DNA reads TGTGCCAGCAGTTTACAGAGGGAAGCTTTCTTT. Encoded protein: CASSLQREAFF.

V and J are TRBV27 and TRBJ2-2; TRBD1 matches 7 bases. Germline loops: CDR1 MNHEY, CDR2 SMNVEV (reference sequence). Unmatched junction bases numbered 1, after V lost 1 base and J lost 2 bases. This CDR3 comprises 15 residues. The CDR3: CASSLLGGNTGELFF. In nucleotides, the CDR3 is TGTGCCAGCAGTTTATTAGGGGGCAACACCGGGGAGCTGTTTTTT.

As DNA, the CDR3 is TGTGCCAGCAGCCCGATGGGAGGACAGGAAAATGGCTACACCTTC. Protein sequence: CASSPMGGQENGYTF. The chain carries TRBV4-2 and TRBJ1-2; 7 nucleotides align to TRBD1. Germline V gives CDR1 LGHNA, CDR2 YNFKEQ. CDR3 length: 15 residues. V trimming: 4 bases; J trimming: 6 bases; junction bases outside the gene matches: 11.

The chain uses TRBV9 and TRBJ1-2; 9 bases are shared with TRBD1. Trimming cost V 4 bases and J 13 bases; bases outside gene matches: 8. CDR1 SGDLS and CDR2 YYNGEE come from the germline V gene. This CDR3 comprises 12 residues. CDR3 amino acids: CASSPGTGHGTF. The CDR3 DNA sequence: TGTGCCAGCAGCCCCGGGACAGGGCATGGCACCTTC.

This chain uses TRBV5-1 with TRBJ2-3, with D uncertain. Trimming took 3 bases from V and 8 from J, leaving 16 bases between them. Germline V gene lookup returns CDR1 SGHRS and CDR2 YFSETQ. The CDR3 spans 14 residues. This CDR3 reads CASSSGPSSGTQYF. The CDR3 DNA reads as TGCGCCAGCAGCTCCGGCCCCTCCTCAGGTACGCAGTATTTT.